A selection of T cell receptor beta chains follows, all from one sample in a study of radiotherapy plus CTLA-4 blockade in lung cancer. TCRdb keeps only in-frame clones here, not all; method: immunoSEQ multiplex PCR. The sample holds some 38,000 clones, around 79% seen once. The material sequenced was peripheral blood, taken from a patient treated with radiotherapy plus ipilimumab. Receptors were obtained from a human donor with non-small cell lung cancer who had stable disease on radiotherapy plus ipilimumab. The CDR3 runs from the conserved cysteine through the conserved F or W. D genes are given only for firm matches. The size field is filled for only some rows; it gives once, few, many or a size class.

V gene,clone size,J gene,D gene,CDR3 DNA,CDR3 protein
TRBV5-4,.,TRBJ2-1,TRBD2,TGTGCCAGCAGCTTGTATCGCGGGGGGAGCTACAATGAGCAGTTCTTC,CASSLYRGGSYNEQFF
TRBV6-6,.,TRBJ1-3,.,TGTGCCAGCAGTTACCCCACAGGGATTGCTGGAAACACCATATATTTT,CASSYPTGIAGNTIYF
TRBV30,.,TRBJ2-2,.,TGTGCCTGGGGTGCTCACTTGGTCCTGAACACCGGGGAGCTGTTTTTT,CAWGAHLVLNTGELFF
TRBV11-2,.,TRBJ2-1,.,TGTGCCAGCAGCTTAGTCGGGGGCTCCTACAATGAGCAGTTCTTC,CASSLVGGSYNEQFF
TRBV28,.,TRBJ1-2,.,TGTGCCAGCAGCAAACCCGGGGGGGTGGCTTATGGCTACACCTTC,CASSKPGGVAYGYTF
TRBV10-3,.,TRBJ1-2,.,TGTGCCATCAGTGTGCTGCTTGACACTCCGAACTATGGCTACACCTTC,CAISVLLDTPNYGYTF
TRBV5-6,few,TRBJ2-7,.,TGTGCCAGCAGCTTGGTAGGGGCAGGGCTTGTGTACGAGCAGTACTTC,CASSLVGAGLVYEQYF
TRBV10-3,.,TRBJ2-1,TRBD2,TGTGCCACGGGGACTAGCGGGGGGCCTACGCATGAGCAGTTCTTC,CATGTSGGPTHEQFF
TRBV7-2,.,TRBJ1-6,TRBD1,TGTGCCAGCAGTCTCACAGGGGGTCCAAATTCACCCCTCCACTTT,CASSLTGGPNSPLHF
TRBV6-5,.,TRBJ2-7,TRBD1,TGTGCCAGCAGTTCCGGGACAGGATCCTACGAGCAGTACTTC,CASSSGTGSYEQYF
TRBV2,.,TRBJ1-1,.,TGTGCCAGCAGCTTCGCCGGGACTGAAGCTTTCTTT,CASSFAGTEAFF
TRBV6-6,.,TRBJ1-5,TRBD1,TGTGCCAGCAGTACACCTACAGGGGTGGGGGGGGTGCCCCAGCATTTT,CASSTPTGVGGVPQHF
TRBV30,.,TRBJ2-2,.,TGTGCCTGGAGTCACTCATTGGGGACCGGGGAGCTGTTTTTT,CAWSHSLGTGELFF
TRBV4-3,.,TRBJ1-6,.,TGCGCCAGCAGCCAAGGTGTGAAGGACAGATATTCACCCCTCCACTTT,CASSQGVKDRYSPLHF
TRBV28,.,TRBJ1-2,.,TGTGCCAGCAGACATACAGTTTCAAGAACTAACTATGGCTACACCTTC,CASRHTVSRTNYGYTF
TRBV6-6,.,TRBJ1-2,.,TGTGCCAGCAGCTCACAGGGAGTCTATGGCTACACCTTC,CASSSQGVYGYTF
TRBV18,.,TRBJ2-2,TRBD1,TGTGCCAGCTCAGGACAACAGGGGGCCCCCGGGGAGCTGTTTTTT,CASSGQQGAPGELFF
TRBV6-5,.,TRBJ1-3,.,TGTGCCAGCAGCCCACGAGGGTTCTCTGGAAACACCATATATTTT,CASSPRGFSGNTIYF
TRBV7-9,.,TRBJ2-1,.,TGTGCCAGCAGCTTAGAACTAGGGGTTGCGAGTCTTGAGCAGTTCTTC,CASSLELGVASLEQFF
TRBV14,.,TRBJ1-2,.,TGTGCCAGCAGCCAAGGTGGAGGGCCCTTTAACTATGGCTACACCTTC,CASSQGGGPFNYGYTF